The T cell receptor beta chain described here comes from a study of T cells in Graves' hyperthyroidism and ophthalmopathy. Overall study results and limits: For ophthalmopathy, model prediction preceded onset by a median approximately 6 months.

Comments on this clonotype: Its target is not known.

Amplification yielded TCR beta CDR3 regions, with RNA transcripts as the source. The HTBI primer set drove a first-round RT-PCR of the TCR CDR3. TCRdb fed the multiplex PCR reads into MiXCR, producing one record per CDR3 protein. The table has nearly 110,000 distinct CDR3 sequences, about 17% seen once. The CDR3 sequence is 12 residues long. V lost 5 bases, J lost 9 bases, and 12 bases lay in between. Clinicians diagnosed patients from clinical symptoms, serum thyroxine and TRAb, thyroid ultrasound and orbital computed tomography. The chain recombines TRBV12-3 or TRBV12-4 with TRBJ2-3; weak D call: TRBD2 (5 bases). This receptor was identified in a woman aged 45 to 65 with Graves' hyperthyroidism. The sequenced sample was blood. In DNA, the CDR3 is TGTGCCAGCAGTATAGGACTTTTCACGCAGTATTTT. This gives the protein CASSIGLFTQYF.